This note documents a single T cell receptor beta chain sequence. Antigen specificity is unknown. One entry per CDR3 protein, called by TCRdb with MiXCR from the reads. This sample has about 400,000 distinct CDR3 sequences, with over 15% found just once. The data derive from a study of T cell repertoires in cytomegalovirus infection. Background on the study: It can be stated that public TCR beta signatures indicated CMV infection as well as a matching HLA type.

V dropped 1 base and J dropped 5 bases, with 8 bases sitting between them. Germline V CDR1 and CDR2: DFQATT, SNEGSKA (reference sequence). The CDR3 extends over 12 amino acids. Study-wide findings and caveats: HLA-C-restricted CMV clonotypes gave the most frequent clonotype in two of eight donors.

The specimen was PBMCs. This receptor was taken from a human donor in good health (CMV status not recorded). Some clones in this sample may be carry-over from other donors' samples. The chain links TRBV20-1 to TRBJ1-2, with a weak D call TRBD1 (5 bases). The CDR3 loop is CSARGQTYGYTF. For the CDR3, the DNA is TGCAGTGCTAGAGGACAGACTTATGGCTACACCTTC.